A single sample gave rise to the 13 T cell receptor beta chains below, sequenced in a study of cytomegalovirus exposure and HLA in healthy donors. The PCR employed 60 Vbeta primers together with 13 Jbeta primers. Clones were sequenced by immunoSEQ multiplex PCR, and TCRdb holds only the in-frame ones, with some missing. The sample yields about 210,000 clones, 82% seen once. The sequenced sample was PBMCs. These TCRs come from a man aged 35 to 55 in good health and CMV-seropositive.

The chain uses TRBV27 and TRBJ2-3, with a tentative D call TRBD1 (6 bases). V lost 3 bases to trimming and J lost 4 bases, with 14 bases between them. The CDR3 has 15 residues. CDR1 MNHEY and CDR2 SMNVEV come from the germline V gene (reference sequence). CDR3 residues: CASSFTGMGADTQYF. DNA of the CDR3: TGTGCCAGCAGTTTTACAGGGATGGGCGCAGATACGCAGTATTTT.

The V gene is TRBV30, the J gene TRBJ1-5; D is unclear. CDR1 and CDR2 from the germline V gene are GTSNPN and SVGIG (reference sequence). The CDR3 loop spans 13 amino acids. The germline V and J ends were trimmed by 1 base and 3 bases, with 7 bases remaining between them. The CDR3 here is CAWSGAFNQPQHF. The CDR3 DNA sequence: TGTGCCTGGAGTGGGGCTTTCAATCAGCCCCAGCATTTT. The complete variable domain, with remaining parts taken from reference TRBV30 and TRBJ1-5, reads SQTIHQWPATLVQPVGSPLSLECTVEGTSNPNLYWYRQAAGRGLQLLFYSVGIGQISSEVPQNLSASRPQDRQFILSSKKLLLSDSGFYLCAWSGAFNQPQHFGDGTRLSIL.

The rearrangement joins TRBV5-1 to TRBJ2-3, with 9 bases fitting TRBD1. The length of the CDR3 is 16 residues. Trimming at V came to 0 bases and at J to 5 bases, leaving 7 bases not matched to a gene. Germline V lookup: CDR1 SGHRS, CDR2 YFSETQ. The CDR3 region is CASSLVRDRDEDTQYF. The CDR3 nucleotides are TGCGCCAGCAGCTTGGTAAGGGACAGGGATGAAGATACGCAGTATTTT. The whole variable domain, remainder taken from reference TRBV5-1 and TRBJ2-3, is KAGVTQTPRYLIKTRGQQVTLSCSPISGHRSVSWYQQTPGQGLQFLFEYFSETQRNKGNFPGRFSGRQFSNSRSEMNVSTLELGDSALYLCASSLVRDRDEDTQYFGPGTRLTVL.

A few counts support this clone. The genes are TRBV13 and TRBJ2-3; D remains ambiguous. V lost 10 bases, J lost 0 bases, and 5 bases lay in between. CDR1 and CDR2 (germline): PRHDT, FYEKMQ (reference sequence). The CDR3 spans 11 residues. The DNA of the CDR3 is TGTGCCACCTCTAGCACAGATACGCAGTATTTT. Protein sequence: CATSSTDTQYF.

The rearrangement uses TRBV10-3 and TRBJ2-5; 10 nucleotides line up with TRBD2. V lost 0 bases and J lost 5; bases outside the gene matches: 9. CDR3 size: 17 residues. Germline loops: CDR1 ENHRY, CDR2 SYGVKD. This chain's CDR3 is CAISESIGLAVGETQYF. As DNA, the CDR3 is TGTGCCATCAGTGAGTCTATCGGACTAGCGGTAGGCGAGACCCAGTACTTC.

The genes are TRBV11-1 and TRBJ1-1; possible D gene TRBD1, 6 bases. This CDR3 is 14 amino acids long. Germline CDR1 is SGHAT and CDR2 is FQDESV (reference sequence). Trimming left V 9 bases short and J 0 bases short, with 14 bases between. CDR3 residues: CASGGAEMNTEAFF. Written as DNA, the CDR3 is TGTGCCAGTGGGGGGGCGGAGATGAACACTGAAGCTTTCTTT.

The V gene is TRBV4-1, the J gene TRBJ2-7; 8 bases are shared with TRBD1. The CDR3 totals 17 residues. Germline V gene data show CDR1 as MGHRA and CDR2 as YSYEKL. Germline trimming cut 3 bases from V and 4 bases from J; bases unmatched to any gene: 14. In DNA, the CDR3 is TGCGCCAGCAGCCAGGAGGGGACAGGCCACCGCCCTTACGAGCAGTACTTC. This sequence encodes CASSQEGTGHRPYEQYF.

The rearrangement links TRBV7-6 to TRBJ1-4; 7 nucleotides match TRBD1. Germline V gene data show CDR1 as SGHVS and CDR2 as FNYEAQ. Trimming at V came to 6 bases and at J to 4 bases, leaving 5 bases not matched to a gene. The CDR3 runs 14 residues. The CDR3 bases are TGTGCCAGCAGGTCCGGGACAGTTAATGAAAAACTGTTTTTT. This gives the protein CASRSGTVNEKLFF.

The chain recombines TRBV2 with TRBJ2-1, with D possibly TRBD2 on 5 matching bases. V lost 9 bases and J lost 3, with 15 bases in between. The CDR3 length is 14 residues. The V gene's germline CDR1 is SNHLY and CDR2 FYNNEI. CDR3 in DNA: TGTGCCAGGACAAGGGAGAAGGGCTACAATGAGCAGTTCTTC. The encoded protein is CARTREKGYNEQFF.

The chain employs TRBV28 and TRBJ2-7, with a weak D call TRBD2 (5 bases). CDR1 is MDHEN and CDR2 is SYDVKM in the germline V gene. V gave up 5 bases and J gave up 1 base, with 12 bases separating them. CDR3 size: 14 residues. CDR3 in amino acids: CASSPPGGSYEQYF. The CDR3 bases are TGTGCCAGCAGTCCCCCTGGCGGGTCCTACGAGCAGTACTTC.

The rearrangement uses TRBV29-1 and TRBJ1-2; possibly TRBD1 for D (6 bases). This CDR3 is built from 14 residues. Germline CDR1 SQVTM, CDR2 ANQGSEA. V lost 4 bases and J 0 bases, leaving 12 bases between the germline ends. CDR3 region: CSVGRDTANYGYTF. CDR3 nucleotide sequence: TGCAGCGTTGGCCGGGACACCGCTAACTATGGCTACACCTTC.

The chain joins TRBV30 to TRBJ2-1, with D possibly being TRBD2 (5 bases). CDR1 and CDR2 (germline): GTSNPN, SVGIG (reference sequence). The ends were cut back, 0 bases at V and 10 bases at J, with 10 bases in the middle. The length of the CDR3 is 12 residues. The CDR3 is CAWSVLRGEQFF. The CDR3 DNA follows: TGTGCCTGGAGTGTACTGAGAGGGGAGCAGTTCTTC.

V usage is TRBV5-6 and J usage is TRBJ1-2; 9 nucleotides agree with TRBD1. V shed 4 bases and J 2 bases; nucleotides not matched to a gene: 3. Germline-derived CDR1 and CDR2 are SGHDT and YYEEEE. The CDR3 runs 14 residues. The CDR3 protein is CASSPGTGNYGYTF. CDR3 nucleotide sequence: TGTGCCAGCAGCCCCGGGACAGGGAACTATGGCTACACCTTC.